The 19 T cell receptor beta chains below all came from one sample that was sequenced in a study of T cells in Graves' hyperthyroidism and ophthalmopathy. TCR beta CDR3 regions were amplified from RNA. HTBI primers drove first-round RT-PCR of the TCR CDR3. TCRdb itself ran the multiplex PCR reads through MiXCR, one entry per CDR3 protein. The table has about 480,000 distinct CDR3 sequences, 22% seen once. Sequencing was carried out using blood. The receptor set was obtained from a woman between 70 and 85 years old with Graves' ophthalmopathy.

The rearrangement joins TRBV28 to TRBJ2-7; 8 positions match TRBD1. This CDR3 is 17 amino acids long. The germline CDR1 and CDR2 sequences are MDHEN and SYDVKM. The V and J ends lost 3 bases and 3 bases, in that order; junction bases with no gene match: 13. Here the CDR3 reads CASSFNPDRGGLYEQYF. CDR3 nucleotides: TGTGCCAGCAGTTTTAACCCAGACAGGGGAGGCCTCTACGAGCAGTACTTC. Based on the CDR3 plus reference TRBV28 and TRBJ2-7, the full variable domain is DVKVTQSSRYLVKRTGEKVFLECVQDMDHENMFWYRQDPGLGLRLIYFSYDVKMKEKGDIPEGYSVSREKKERFSLILESASTNQTSMYLCASSFNPDRGGLYEQYFGPGTRLTVT.

The chain links TRBV19 to TRBJ2-2; the match to TRBD1 covers 9 bases. V gave up 6 bases and J gave up 7 bases; unmatched junction bases: 12. Germline V lookup: CDR1 LNHDA, CDR2 SQIVND (reference sequence). The CDR3 is made up of 16 amino acids. CDR3 loop: CASSLPGQGYVGELFF. The CDR3 DNA follows: TGTGCCAGTAGCCTGCCGGGACAGGGATATGTCGGGGAGCTGTTTTTT.

The table lists this clonotype with a few counts. A read error may produce the germline difference seen at one junction end. The chain combines TRBV7-2 with TRBJ2-1; D is tentatively TRBD1 or TRBD2 (5 bases each). CDR3 size: 13 residues. CDR1 is SGHTA, CDR2 FQGNSA, per germline. The CDR3 loop reads CASSLGPSGEQSF. The DNA of the CDR3 is TGTGCCAGCAGCTTGGGACCCTCTGGTGAGCAGTCCTTC.

This clonotype was seen only a few times. The chain has TRBV6-2 or TRBV6-3 and TRBJ2-7; 8 positions match TRBD1. This CDR3 contains 15 residues. The ends lost 2 bases at V and 4 bases at J; junction bases unmatched: 7. The germline V gene has CDR1 MNHEY and CDR2 SVGEGT. CDR3 nucleotide sequence: TGTGCCAGCAGTTACGACAGGGGAGAGGGATACGAGCAGTACTTC. This sequence encodes CASSYDRGEGYEQYF.

This sequence joins TRBV3-1 and TRBJ1-1; D is perhaps TRBD1 (6 bases). Per the germline V gene, CDR1 is LGHDT and CDR2 is YNNKEL (reference sequence). Deletions cut 3 bases from V and 2 bases from J, with 16 bases between. CDR3 length: 16 amino acids. The CDR3 coding sequence is TGTGCCAGCAGCCATGGATTGCCACAGGGCAACACTGAAGCTTTCTTT. It codes for CASSHGLPQGNTEAFF. The whole variable domain, filled in from reference TRBV3-1 and TRBJ1-1, reads DTAVSQTPKYLVTQMGNDKSIKCEQNLGHDTMYWYKQDSKKFLKIMFSYNNKELIINETVPNRFSPKSPDKAHLNLHINSLELGDSAVYFCASSHGLPQGNTEAFFGQGTRLTVV.

This clonotype was found a few times. The chain combines TRBV4-1 with TRBJ2-7; the match to TRBD2 covers 13 bases. The V segment lost 6 bases and the J segment 6 bases; nucleotides outside the gene matches: 8. Looked up from germline, CDR1 is MGHRA and CDR2 is YSYEKL. The CDR3 is 15 amino acids. CDR3 amino acids: CASSSGLAGVFEQYF. The CDR3 DNA follows: TGCGCCAGCAGTTCCGGACTAGCGGGAGTTTTCGAGCAGTACTTC.

This clonotype was seen a handful of times. The chain joins TRBV12-3 or TRBV12-4 to TRBJ2-1, with 9 bases lining up with TRBD2. This CDR3 region has 14 residues. Trimming removed 6 bases from V and 9 bases from J; junction bases left unmatched: 9. Here the CDR3 DNA reads TGTGCCAGCAGACTTAGCGGGAGTAGTACTGAGCAGTTCTTC. It yields the protein CASRLSGSSTEQFF.

The table lists this clonotype with a few counts. The gene calls are TRBV19 and TRBJ2-1; TRBD2 matches at 8 bases. The CDR3 extends over 15 amino acids. Germline-derived CDR1 and CDR2 are LNHDA and SQIVND (reference sequence). V lost 4 bases and J lost 6; bases outside the gene matches: 8. The CDR3 here is CASSSGGTSLNEQFF. Here the CDR3 DNA reads TGTGCCAGTAGTAGCGGTGGGACTAGTCTCAATGAGCAGTTCTTC.

This clonotype turned up a few times. The chain couples TRBV6-1 to TRBJ1-2, with a weak D call TRBD1 (6 bases). The CDR3 has 13 amino acids. The V end lost 7 bases, the J end lost 7 bases, and 16 bases lay between the germline ends. Germline CDR1 MNHNS, CDR2 SASEGT. The CDR3 region is CASNGRGSTGYTF. CDR3 DNA: TGTGCCAGCAACGGGAGGGGGAGTACTGGCTACACCTTC.

The chain is built from TRBV10-3 and TRBJ2-2; 11 nucleotides match TRBD2. V shed 11 bases and J 2 bases; nucleotides not matched to a gene: 4. Looked up from germline, CDR1 is ENHRY and CDR2 is SYGVKD. The CDR3 spans 14 residues. CDR3 sequence: CAAGLAANTGELFF. In nucleotides, the CDR3 is TGTGCCGCGGGACTAGCGGCTAACACCGGGGAGCTGTTTTTT.

There are a few counts of this clonotype. This chain connects TRBV10-2 to TRBJ2-1, with D possibly being TRBD2 (5 bases). V lost 0 bases to trimming and J lost 8 bases, with 11 bases between them. The germline CDR1 and CDR2 sequences are WSHSY and SAAADI. CDR3 length: 14 amino acids. Written as DNA, the CDR3 is TGCGCCAGCAGTGAGTCGAGGGCTTTCGATGAGCAGTTCTTC. Protein product: CASSESRAFDEQFF.

The gene calls are TRBV2 and TRBJ2-3, with D hard to call. CDR3 length: 14 residues. V lost 2 bases and J 0 bases, leaving 6 bases between the germline ends. Germline V CDR1 and CDR2: SNHLY, FYNNEI. CDR3 nucleotide sequence: TGTGCCAGCAGTGAACAGGCTAGCACAGATACGCAGTATTTT. Translation gives CASSEQASTDTQYF.

The V gene is TRBV7-2, the J gene TRBJ2-3; 7 bases align to TRBD2. The length of the CDR3 is 13 residues. Germline V gene data show CDR1 as SGHTA and CDR2 as FQGNSA. With 11 bases clipped from V and 0 bases from J, the junction kept 5 bases outside the gene matches. The CDR3 coding sequence is TGTGCCGGGGGGAGGGCGAGCACAGATACGCAGTATTTT. The encoded protein is CAGGRASTDTQYF.

The chain carries TRBV20-1 and TRBJ2-3; 9 bases align to TRBD2. J gave up 0 bases and V 1 base, and 2 bases lay outside the gene matches. The length of the CDR3 is 15 residues. Germline V gene sequence: CDR1 DFQATT, CDR2 SNEGSKA (reference sequence). As DNA, the CDR3 is TGCAGTGCTAGAGGACTAGCGGCGAGCACAGATACGCAGTATTTT. Translated, it gives CSARGLAASTDTQYF.

This clonotype was observed at least ten times. The rearrangement joins TRBV12-3 or TRBV12-4 to TRBJ1-6, with TRBD1 matching 10 bases. This CDR3 is 14 amino acids long. Unmatched junction bases numbered 5, after V lost 6 bases and J lost 9 bases. The CDR3 DNA sequence: TGTGCCAGCAGCCGACGGGACAGGGGTTCACCCCTCCACTTT. This sequence encodes CASSRRDRGSPLHF.

In this sample, this clonotype turned up many times. V gene TRBV11-2 combines with J gene TRBJ2-5; 7 bases match TRBD1. CDR1 and CDR2 from the germline V gene are SGHAT and FQNNGV. The CDR3 contains 14 residues. V was pared by 5 bases and J by 6 bases, with 9 bases of the junction left unmatched. The CDR3 DNA reads TGTGCCAGCAGCGCGGACAGGCCGCATAAGACCCAGTACTTC. It specifies CASSADRPHKTQYF.

This rearrangement joins TRBV5-1 to TRBJ1-1; the D gene is possibly TRBD1 (6 bases). The CDR3 covers 15 residues. Trimming shortened V by 4 bases and J by 5 bases, and 18 bases separated the two germline ends. Germline V gene sequence: CDR1 SGHRS, CDR2 YFSETQ. This CDR3 is CASSPRDTVGTEAFF. The DNA of the CDR3 is TGCGCCAGCAGCCCTCGGGACACCGTGGGAACTGAAGCTTTCTTT. The variable domain in full, completed from reference TRBV5-1 and TRBJ1-1, reads KAGVTQTPRYLIKTRGQQVTLSCSPISGHRSVSWYQQTPGQGLQFLFEYFSETQRNKGNFPGRFSGRQFSNSRSEMNVSTLELGDSALYLCASSPRDTVGTEAFFGQGTRLTVV.

V and J are TRBV20-1 and TRBJ2-7, with D possibly matching TRBD2 (7 bases). This CDR3 has 15 residues. The germline V and J ends were trimmed by 1 base and 4 bases, with 17 bases remaining between them. Germline CDR1 reads DFQATT; CDR2 reads SNEGSKA (reference sequence). CDR3 sequence (DNA): TGCAGTGCTAGAGTTCGGGCGAGCGGGACATACGAGCAGTACTTC. It specifies CSARVRASGTYEQYF.

This clonotype was observed a few times. The chain combines TRBV3-1 with TRBJ2-3; perhaps TRBD1 as D (6 bases). V shed 4 bases and J shed 1 base, with 12 bases lying between them. Germline V gene data show CDR1 as LGHDT and CDR2 as YNNKEL (reference sequence). The CDR3 extends over 15 amino acids. CDR3 nucleotide sequence: TGTGCCAGCAGCCCTCAACCAGGGGGCACAGATACGCAGTATTTT. This gives the protein CASSPQPGGTDTQYF.